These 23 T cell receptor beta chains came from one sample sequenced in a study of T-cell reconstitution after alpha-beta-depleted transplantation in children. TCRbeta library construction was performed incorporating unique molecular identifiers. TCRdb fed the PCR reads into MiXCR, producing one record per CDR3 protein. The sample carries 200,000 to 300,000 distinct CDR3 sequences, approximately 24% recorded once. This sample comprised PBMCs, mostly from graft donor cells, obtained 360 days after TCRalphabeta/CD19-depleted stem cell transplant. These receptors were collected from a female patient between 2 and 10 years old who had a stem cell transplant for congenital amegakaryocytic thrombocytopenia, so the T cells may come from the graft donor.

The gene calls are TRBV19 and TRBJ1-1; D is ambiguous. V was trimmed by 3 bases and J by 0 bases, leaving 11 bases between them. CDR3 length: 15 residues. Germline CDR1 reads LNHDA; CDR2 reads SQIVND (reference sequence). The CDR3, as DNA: TGTGCCAGTAGTATTGCGGCAGATCTGAACACTGAAGCTTTCTTT. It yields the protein CASSIAADLNTEAFF.

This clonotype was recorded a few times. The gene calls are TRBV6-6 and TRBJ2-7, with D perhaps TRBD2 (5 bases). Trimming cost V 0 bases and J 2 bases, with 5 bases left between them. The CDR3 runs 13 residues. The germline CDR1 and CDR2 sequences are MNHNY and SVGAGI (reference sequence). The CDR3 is CASSYSGAYEQYF. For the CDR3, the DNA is TGTGCCAGCAGTTACTCGGGAGCCTACGAGCAGTACTTC.

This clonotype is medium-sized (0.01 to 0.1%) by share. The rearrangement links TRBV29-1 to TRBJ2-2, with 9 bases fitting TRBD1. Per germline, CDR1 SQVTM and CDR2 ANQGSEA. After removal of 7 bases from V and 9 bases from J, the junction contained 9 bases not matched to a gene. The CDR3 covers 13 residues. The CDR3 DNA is TGCAGCGCCTTGACAGGGGGTCATAGGGAGCTGTTTTTT. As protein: CSALTGGHRELFF.

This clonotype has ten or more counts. This CDR3 reads CASSLRRNTEAFF. Written as DNA, the CDR3 is TGTGCCAGCAGTCTCCGACGTAACACTGAAGCTTTCTTT. The V gene is TRBV12-3 or TRBV12-4, the J gene TRBJ1-1, with no clear D. V lost 5 bases, J lost 2 bases, and 9 bases lay in between. The CDR3 totals 13 residues.

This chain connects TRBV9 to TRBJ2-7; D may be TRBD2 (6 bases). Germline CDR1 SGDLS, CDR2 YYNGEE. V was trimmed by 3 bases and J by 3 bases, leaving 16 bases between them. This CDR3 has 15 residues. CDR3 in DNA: TGTGCCAGCAGCGACTTCCCGGGACTCGACTACGAGCAGTACTTC. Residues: CASSDFPGLDYEQYF.

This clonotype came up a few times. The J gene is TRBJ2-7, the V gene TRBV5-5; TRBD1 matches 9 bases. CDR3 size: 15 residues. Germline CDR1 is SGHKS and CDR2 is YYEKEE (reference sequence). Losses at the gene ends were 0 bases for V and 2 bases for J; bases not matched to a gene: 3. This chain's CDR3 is CASSLVGQGTYEQYF. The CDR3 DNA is TGTGCCAGCAGCTTGGTGGGACAGGGAACCTACGAGCAGTACTTC.

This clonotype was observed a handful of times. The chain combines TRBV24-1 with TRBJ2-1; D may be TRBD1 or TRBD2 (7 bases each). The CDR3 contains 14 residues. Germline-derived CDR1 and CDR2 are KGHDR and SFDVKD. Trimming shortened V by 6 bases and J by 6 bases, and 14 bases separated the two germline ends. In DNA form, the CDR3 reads TGTGCCACCAGTCCCCAGGGGGGGTTCAATGAGCAGTTCTTC. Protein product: CATSPQGGFNEQFF.

CDR3 residues: CASSQTWGGRDGYTF. The CDR3, as DNA: TGCGCCAGCAGCCAAACTTGGGGCGGCCGGGATGGCTACACCTTC. This rearrangement joins TRBV4-1 to TRBJ1-2; maybe TRBD1 (5 bases). The germline V gene has CDR1 MGHRA and CDR2 YSYEKL. Trimming left V 2 bases short and J 6 bases short, with 16 bases between. The CDR3 length is 15 residues.

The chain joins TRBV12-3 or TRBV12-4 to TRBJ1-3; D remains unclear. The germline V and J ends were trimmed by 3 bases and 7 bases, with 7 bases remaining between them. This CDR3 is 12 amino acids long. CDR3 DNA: TGTGCCAGCAGTTTGTTTCAGAACACCATATATTTT. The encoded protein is CASSLFQNTIYF.

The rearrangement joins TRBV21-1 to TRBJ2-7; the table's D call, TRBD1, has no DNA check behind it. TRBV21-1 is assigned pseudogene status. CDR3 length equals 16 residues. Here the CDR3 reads CASSIRLPRQFYEQYF. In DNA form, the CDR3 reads TGTGCCAGCAGCATACGCCTTCCCCGACAGTTCTACGAGCAGTACTTC.

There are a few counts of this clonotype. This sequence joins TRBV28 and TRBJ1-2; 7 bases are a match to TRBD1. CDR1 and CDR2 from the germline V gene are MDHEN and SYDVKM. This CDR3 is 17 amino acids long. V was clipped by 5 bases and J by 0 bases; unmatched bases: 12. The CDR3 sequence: CASSPYPGTASNYGYTF. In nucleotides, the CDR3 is TGTGCCAGCAGTCCCTACCCCGGGACAGCTTCTAACTATGGCTACACCTTC.

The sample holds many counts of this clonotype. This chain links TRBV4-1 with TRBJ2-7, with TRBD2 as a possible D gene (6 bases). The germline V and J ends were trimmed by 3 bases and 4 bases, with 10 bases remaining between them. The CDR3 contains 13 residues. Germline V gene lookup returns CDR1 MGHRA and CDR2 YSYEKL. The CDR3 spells CASSHPGGYEQYF. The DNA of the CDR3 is TGCGCCAGCAGCCACCCTGGAGGGTACGAGCAGTACTTC.

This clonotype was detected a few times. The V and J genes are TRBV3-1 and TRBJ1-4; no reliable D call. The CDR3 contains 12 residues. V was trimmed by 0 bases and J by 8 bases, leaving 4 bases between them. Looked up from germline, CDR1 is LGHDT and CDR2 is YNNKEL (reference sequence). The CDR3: CASSQENEKLFF. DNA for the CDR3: TGTGCCAGCAGCCAAGAAAACGAAAAACTGTTTTTT. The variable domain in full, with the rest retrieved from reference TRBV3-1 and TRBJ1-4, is DTAVSQTPKYLVTQMGNDKSIKCEQNLGHDTMYWYKQDSKKFLKIMFSYNNKELIINETVPNRFSPKSPDKAHLNLHINSLELGDSAVYFCASSQENEKLFFGSGTQLSVL.

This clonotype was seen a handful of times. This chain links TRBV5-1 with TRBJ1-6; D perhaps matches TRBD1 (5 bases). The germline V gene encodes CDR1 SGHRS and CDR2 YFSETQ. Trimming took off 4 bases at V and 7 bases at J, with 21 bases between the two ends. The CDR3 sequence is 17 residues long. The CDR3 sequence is CASSGAGTQHGNSPLHF. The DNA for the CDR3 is TGCGCCAGCAGCGGGGCCGGGACCCAACATGGCAATTCACCCCTCCACTTT. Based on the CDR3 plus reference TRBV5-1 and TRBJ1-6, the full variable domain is KAGVTQTPRYLIKTRGQQVTLSCSPISGHRSVSWYQQTPGQGLQFLFEYFSETQRNKGNFPGRFSGRQFSNSRSEMNVSTLELGDSALYLCASSGAGTQHGNSPLHFGNGTRLTVT.

CDR3 sequence: CASSQDHSGLTITGELFF. CDR3 in DNA: TGTGCCAGCAGCCAAGATCATTCGGGACTTACTATCACCGGGGAGCTGTTTTTT. The chain combines TRBV4-2 with TRBJ2-2, with a possible D match to TRBD2 (6 bases). Trimming stripped 0 bases from V and 4 bases from J, with 18 bases between. There are 18 residues in the CDR3. Germline-derived CDR1 and CDR2 are LGHNA and YNFKEQ.

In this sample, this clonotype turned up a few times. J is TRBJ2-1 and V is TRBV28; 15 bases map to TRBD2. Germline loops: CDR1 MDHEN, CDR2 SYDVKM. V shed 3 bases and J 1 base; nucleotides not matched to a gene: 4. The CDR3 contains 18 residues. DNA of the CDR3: TGTGCCAGCAGTTTCCCAGGGACTAGCGGGAGGTCCTACAATGAGCAGTTCTTC. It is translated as CASSFPGTSGRSYNEQFF.

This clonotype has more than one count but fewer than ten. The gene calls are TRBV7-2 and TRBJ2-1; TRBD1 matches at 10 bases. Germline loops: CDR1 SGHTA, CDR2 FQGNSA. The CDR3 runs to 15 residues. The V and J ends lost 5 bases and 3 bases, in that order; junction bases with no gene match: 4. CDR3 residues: CASSKTGGHYNEQFF. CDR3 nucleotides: TGTGCCAGCAGCAAGACAGGGGGCCACTACAATGAGCAGTTCTTC.

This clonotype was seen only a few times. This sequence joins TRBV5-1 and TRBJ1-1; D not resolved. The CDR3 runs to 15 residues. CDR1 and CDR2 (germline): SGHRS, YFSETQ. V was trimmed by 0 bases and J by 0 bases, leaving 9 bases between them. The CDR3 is CASSLVGRLNTEAFF. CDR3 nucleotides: TGCGCCAGCAGCTTGGTAGGCAGATTGAACACTGAAGCTTTCTTT. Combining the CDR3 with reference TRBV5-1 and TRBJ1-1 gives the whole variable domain KAGVTQTPRYLIKTRGQQVTLSCSPISGHRSVSWYQQTPGQGLQFLFEYFSETQRNKGNFPGRFSGRQFSNSRSEMNVSTLELGDSALYLCASSLVGRLNTEAFFGQGTRLTVV.

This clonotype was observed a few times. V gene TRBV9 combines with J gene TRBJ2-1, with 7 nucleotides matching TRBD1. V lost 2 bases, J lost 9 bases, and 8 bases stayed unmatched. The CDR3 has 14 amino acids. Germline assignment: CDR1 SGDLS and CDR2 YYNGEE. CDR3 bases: TGTGCCAGCAGCGTTTCCGGGACAGTCGGTGAGCAGTTCTTC. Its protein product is CASSVSGTVGEQFF.

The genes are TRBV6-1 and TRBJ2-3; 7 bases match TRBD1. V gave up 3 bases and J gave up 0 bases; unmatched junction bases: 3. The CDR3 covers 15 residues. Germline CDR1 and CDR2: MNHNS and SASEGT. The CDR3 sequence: CASSERDSSTDTQYF. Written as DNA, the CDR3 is TGTGCCAGCAGTGAGAGGGACAGTAGCACAGATACGCAGTATTTT.

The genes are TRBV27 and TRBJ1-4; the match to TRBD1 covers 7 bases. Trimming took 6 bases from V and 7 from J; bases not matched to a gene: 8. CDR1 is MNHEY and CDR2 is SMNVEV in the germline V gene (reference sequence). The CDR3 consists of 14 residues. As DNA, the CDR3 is TGTGCCAGCAGACGGGACAGCCGAAGTGAAAAACTGTTTTTT. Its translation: CASRRDSRSEKLFF.

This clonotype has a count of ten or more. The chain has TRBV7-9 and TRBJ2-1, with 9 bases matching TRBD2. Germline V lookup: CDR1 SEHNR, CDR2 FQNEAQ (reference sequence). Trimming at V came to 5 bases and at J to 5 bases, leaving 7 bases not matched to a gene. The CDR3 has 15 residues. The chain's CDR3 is CASSERGARNNEQFF. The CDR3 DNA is TGTGCCAGCAGCGAGCGGGGGGCCAGAAACAATGAGCAGTTCTTC.

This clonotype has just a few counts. The CDR3 DNA sequence: TGCAGCGCTCGACAGGGAACCTACGAGCAGTACTTC. Amino acid sequence: CSARQGTYEQYF. The V call is TRBV29-1, the J call TRBJ2-7; 7 bases map to TRBD1. The length of the CDR3 is 12 residues. Trimming took 7 bases from V and 2 from J; bases not matched to a gene: 5. Germline CDR1 reads SQVTM; CDR2 reads ANQGSEA.